A selection of T cell receptor beta chains follows, all from one sample in a study of T-cell reconstitution after alpha-beta-depleted transplantation in children. From the PCR reads, TCRdb called clonotypes with MiXCR, one entry per CDR3 protein. Seen here are hundreds of thousands of distinct CDR3 sequences, 13% observed once, and the top ten hold approximately 2.1%. Sequenced here: PBMCs, mostly from graft donor cells, sampled 360 days after TCRalphabeta/CD19-depleted stem cell transplant. Every receptor here comes from a male patient aged 10 to 17 who had a stem cell transplant for acute myeloid leukemia, so the T cells may come from the graft donor. Each CDR3 is given with its conserved first and last residue. D genes are given only for firm matches. Size tells how often a clone was seen (once, few, many) or the class of an expanded clone, and some rows leave it out.

CATSRDNRLNTEAFF	TGTGCCACCAGCAGAGATAACAGATTGAACACTGAAGCTTTCTTT	.	.	TRBV15	15	TRBJ1-1
CASTIGRNTEAFF	TGTGCCAGCACGATCGGCCGGAACACTGAAGCTTTCTTT	.	.	TRBV6-2/TRBV6-3	13	TRBJ1-1
CASSVALLAGDQSYNEQFF	TGTGCCAGCAGCGTAGCTTTGCTAGCGGGAGATCAATCCTACAATGAGCAGTTCTTC	TRBD2	few	TRBV9	19	TRBJ2-1
CASSYSKGGGFVDEQFF	TGTGCCAGCAGTTACTCGAAGGGCGGAGGTTTTGTCGATGAGCAGTTCTTC	.	.	TRBV6-2/TRBV6-3	17	TRBJ2-1
CASSQLHGSAGGETQYF	TGTGCCAGCAGCCAACTTCACGGTTCAGCGGGCGGAGAGACCCAGTACTTC	.	few	TRBV4-2	17	TRBJ2-5
CSARGTSASSYNEQFF	TGCAGTGCTAGGGGGACTAGCGCTAGCTCCTACAATGAGCAGTTCTTC	TRBD2	many	TRBV20-1	16	TRBJ2-1
CASSSTGTGTYEQYF	TGTGCCAGCAGTTCTACCGGGACAGGCACCTACGAGCAGTACTTC	TRBD1	many	TRBV7-9	15	TRBJ2-7
CSRPGLAHQETQYF	TGCAGTCGCCCCGGGCTTGCACACCAAGAGACCCAGTACTTC	.	.	TRBV20-1	14	TRBJ2-5
CASSSRLAAANTGELFF	TGTGCCAGCAGCTCCCGTTTAGCGGCCGCGAACACCGGGGAGCTGTTTTTT	.	many	TRBV7-3	17	TRBJ2-2
CASSLPTAGLAYNEQFF	TGTGCCAGCAGCTTGCCCACAGCGGGCCTTGCTTACAATGAGCAGTTCTTC	.	.	TRBV5-4	17	TRBJ2-1
CATSRDLVTGYEQYF	TGTGCCACCAGCAGAGATCTGGTAACAGGATACGAGCAGTACTTC	.	many	TRBV15	15	TRBJ2-7
CASSFDPGRPVMATQYF	TGTGCCAGCAGTTTCGATCCGGGACGACCAGTAATGGCTACGCAGTATTTT	.	.	TRBV12-3/TRBV12-4	17	TRBJ2-3
CASSVGASGAGGYEQYF	TGTGCCAGCAGCGTAGGGGCTAGCGGAGCGGGGGGTTACGAGCAGTACTTC	TRBD2	.	TRBV9	17	TRBJ2-7
CASSLDNMGHEQYF	TGTGCCAGCAGTTTGGACAACATGGGCCACGAGCAGTACTTC	.	many	TRBV12-3/TRBV12-4	14	TRBJ2-7
CASSQSTASYEQYF	TGTGCCAGCAGTCAGTCGACAGCATCCTACGAGCAGTACTTC	.	.	TRBV6-5	14	TRBJ2-7
CSVDPTSHPFF	TGCAGCGTTGACCCGACTAGCCATCCTTTCTTT	TRBD2	few	TRBV29-1	11	TRBJ2-3
CASSFIIGPDYNEQFF	TGTGCCAGCAGTTTTATTATAGGGCCAGACTACAATGAGCAGTTCTTC	.	.	TRBV12-3/TRBV12-4	16	TRBJ2-1
CASSEDRDEPGTSGRPLGVDEQFF	TGTGCCAGCAGTGAAGACAGGGATGAACCCGGGACTAGCGGGAGGCCCCTGGGGGTCGATGAGCAGTTCTTC	TRBD2	.	TRBV25-1	24	TRBJ2-1
CASSFAGGDTDTQYF	TGTGCCAGCAGCTTCGCGGGAGGTGACACAGATACGCAGTATTTT	TRBD2	.	TRBV7-3	15	TRBJ2-3
CASSQARRVNTEAFF	TGTGCCAGCAGCCAAGCTCGAAGGGTGAACACTGAAGCTTTCTTT	.	.	TRBV14	15	TRBJ1-1
CASSPGRGEGNQPQHF	TGCGCCAGCAGCCCCGGGAGAGGCGAGGGCAATCAGCCCCAGCATTTT	.	.	TRBV5-1	16	TRBJ1-5
CASSVGTNEQFF	TGTGCCAGCAGCGTCGGGACTAATGAGCAGTTCTTC	.	.	TRBV9	12	TRBJ2-1
CASSLVIREGLRYNEQFF	TGCGCCAGCAGCTTGGTCATCCGGGAGGGCCTGCGTTACAATGAGCAGTTCTTC	TRBD2	few	TRBV5-1	18	TRBJ2-1
CASSQGPMAGYSHEQFF	TGTGCCAGCAGCCAAGGACCTATGGCGGGGTACAGTCATGAGCAGTTCTTC	.	many	TRBV4-2	17	TRBJ2-1
CAISDVLGTDTQYF	TGTGCCATCAGTGACGTACTTGGCACAGATACGCAGTATTTT	.	.	TRBV10-3	14	TRBJ2-3
CSASHLIVAGGKADTQYF	TGCAGTGCTAGCCACCTTATAGTAGCGGGAGGAAAGGCAGATACGCAGTATTTT	TRBD2	.	TRBV20-1	18	TRBJ2-3
CASSQDRGTEDTQYF	TGCGCCAGCAGCCAAGATCGGGGGACAGAAGATACGCAGTATTTT	.	few	TRBV4-3	15	TRBJ2-3
CATSGTGDEQYF	TGTGCCACCAGCGGGACAGGGGACGAGCAGTACTTC	TRBD1	.	TRBV24-1	12	TRBJ2-7
CAWSSSQSSYNEQFF	TGTGCCTGGAGTTCAAGTCAAAGCTCCTACAATGAGCAGTTCTTC	.	.	TRBV30	15	TRBJ2-1
CASSLRGKLYNEQFF	TGTGCCAGCAGCCTTAGGGGAAAGCTATACAATGAGCAGTTCTTC	.	.	TRBV7-3	15	TRBJ2-1
CSVVRGTSGRETGYEQYF	TGCAGCGTTGTTCGAGGAACTAGCGGGAGGGAGACCGGCTACGAGCAGTACTTC	TRBD2	many	TRBV29-1	18	TRBJ2-7
CASSNEEQRILGVLTF	TGTGCCAGCAGCAATGAGGAACAACGCATTCTCGGCGTCCTGACTTTC	.	.	TRBV21-1	16	TRBJ2-6
CASSARVQGPAYEQYF	TGCGCCAGCAGCGCAAGAGTACAGGGGCCTGCCTACGAGCAGTACTTC	TRBD1	many	TRBV4-3	16	TRBJ2-7
CASSPGQPLYEQYF	TGTGCCAGCAGTCCGGGACAGCCTCTCTACGAGCAGTACTTC	TRBD1	few	TRBV28	14	TRBJ2-7
CSGSGGSSYNEQFF	TGCAGTGGTAGTGGCGGTAGCTCCTACAATGAGCAGTTCTTC	.	few	TRBV20-1	14	TRBJ2-1
CATSDGNSNQPQHF	TGTGCCACCAGTGATGGAAATAGCAATCAGCCCCAGCATTTT	.	many	TRBV24-1	14	TRBJ1-5
CASIRTGNTGELFF	TGTGCCAGCATTCGGACGGGGAACACCGGGGAGCTGTTTTTT	.	many	TRBV28	14	TRBJ2-2
CASSLDLALNEQFF	TGTGCCAGCAGCTTGGATCTAGCGCTCAATGAGCAGTTCTTC	.	many	TRBV5-5	14	TRBJ2-1
CASSSVYSGRAADTQYF	TGTGCCAGCAGCTCCGTCTATAGCGGGAGGGCCGCAGATACGCAGTATTTT	TRBD2	.	TRBV7-2	17	TRBJ2-3
CASSLGDRGGTEAFF	TGCGCCAGCAGCTTGGGCGACAGGGGTGGCACTGAAGCTTTCTTT	TRBD1	many	TRBV5-1	15	TRBJ1-1
CASMRLRGTDTQYF	TGCGCCAGCATGCGACTCCGGGGCACAGATACGCAGTATTTT	.	few	TRBV5-1	14	TRBJ2-3
CASSSGRISTDTQYF	TGTGCCAGCAGTTCGGGGAGGATAAGCACAGATACGCAGTATTTT	.	few	TRBV12-3/TRBV12-4	15	TRBJ2-3
CASRVSGYGYTF	TGTGCCAGCAGGGTCTCGGGTTATGGCTACACCTTC	.	few	TRBV28	12	TRBJ1-2
CASSSLGLAGRWTDTQYF	TGTGCCAGCAGCTCCTTGGGACTAGCGGGACGATGGACAGATACGCAGTATTTT	TRBD2	few	TRBV11-2	18	TRBJ2-3
CSVVKGVETQYF	TGCAGCGTTGTTAAGGGGGTAGAGACCCAGTACTTC	.	few	TRBV29-1	12	TRBJ2-5
CASSLPIQGARAYEQYF	TGCGCCAGCAGCTTGCCGATACAGGGGGCCCGGGCCTACGAGCAGTACTTC	TRBD1	.	TRBV5-1	17	TRBJ2-7